These 18 T cell receptor beta chains were sequenced from one sample in a study of PD-L1 blockade in urothelial cancer. This table comes from immunoSEQ multiplex PCR, and its TCRdb copy is limited to in-frame clones, with some not included. The sample consists of 45,000 to 60,000 clones, 85% of them appearing once. The time point denotes: pretreatment peripheral blood. This sample comprised PBMCs, obtained around atezolizumab (anti-PD-L1) treatment. These receptor sequences come from a man aged 65 to 85 with urothelial cancer.

The chain uses TRBV4-1 and TRBJ1-1; D unclear. The CDR3 is 16 residues long. Germline assignment: CDR1 MGHRA and CDR2 YSYEKL. V lost 3 bases to trimming and J lost 5 bases, with 19 bases between them. CDR3 sequence reads: CASSHPPSGGATEAFF. The CDR3, as DNA: TGCGCCAGCAGCCACCCTCCCTCCGGTGGAGCGACTGAAGCTTTCTTT.

V gene TRBV10-2 combines with J gene TRBJ1-2; D not certain. Germline CDR1 is WSHSY and CDR2 is SAAADI. The germline V and J ends were trimmed by 3 bases and 7 bases, with 27 bases remaining between them. The CDR3 runs to 18 residues. The CDR3 spells CASSESVLGIGGMGGYTF. The CDR3 DNA sequence: TGCGCCAGCAGTGAATCAGTTCTTGGGATCGGAGGGATGGGTGGCTACACCTTC.

The rearrangement uses TRBV5-6 and TRBJ1-3; D remains ambiguous. Per the germline V gene, CDR1 is SGHDT and CDR2 is YYEEEE. The V end was cut by 0 bases, the J end by 0 bases, with 7 bases between. The CDR3 has 15 amino acids. CDR3 nucleotide sequence: TGTGCCAGCAGCTTGGACACCCACTCTGGAAACACCATATATTTT. It is translated as CASSLDTHSGNTIYF.

V and J are TRBV6-6 and TRBJ1-3; no clear D. There are 12 residues in the CDR3. Germline-derived CDR1 and CDR2 are MNHNY and SVGAGI (reference sequence). V shed 6 bases and J shed 4 bases, with 7 bases lying between them. The CDR3 nucleotides read TGTGCCAGCAGGGGCAGGGGAAACACCATATATTTT. It yields the protein CASRGRGNTIYF.

V is TRBV11-2 and J is TRBJ1-2; D remains ambiguous. Trimming removed 5 bases from V and 4 bases from J, with 23 bases in between. The CDR3 is made up of 17 amino acids. The germline V gene encodes CDR1 SGHAT and CDR2 FQNNGV. CDR3 region: CASSPALFGERVYGYTF. CDR3 bases: TGTGCCAGCAGCCCTGCGTTGTTCGGGGAACGAGTCTATGGCTACACCTTC.

The J gene is TRBJ2-1, the V gene TRBV4-2; 10 bases align to TRBD2. The CDR3 extends over 16 amino acids. The ends lost 0 bases at V and 10 bases at J; junction bases unmatched: 9. The germline V gene encodes CDR1 LGHNA and CDR2 YNFKEQ. The CDR3 DNA follows: TGTGCCAGCAGCCAAGATTCCCTAGCGGGAGTAGGGGAGCAGTTCTTC. Protein: CASSQDSLAGVGEQFF.

The rearrangement links TRBV27 to TRBJ2-2; 12 nucleotides agree with TRBD1. Trimming removed 4 bases from V and 5 bases from J; junction bases left unmatched: 5. The CDR3 is made up of 16 amino acids. Germline loops: CDR1 MNHEY, CDR2 SMNVEV (reference sequence). For the CDR3, the DNA is TGTGCCAGCAGTTGGGGGACAGGGGGCGCGACCGGGGAGCTGTTTTTT. Amino acid sequence: CASSWGTGGATGELFF.

The chain recombines TRBV5-1 with TRBJ2-1; 9 bases map to TRBD2. V dropped 2 bases and J dropped 8; count of bases not matched to a gene: 8. The length of the CDR3 is 15 residues. Germline V gene data show CDR1 as SGHRS and CDR2 as YFSETQ. The CDR3 spells CASSFGGRASDEQFF. The DNA of the CDR3 is TGCGCCAGCAGCTTTGGCGGGAGGGCCTCGGATGAGCAGTTCTTC.

The gene calls are TRBV7-9 and TRBJ2-5, with 9 bases fitting TRBD1. The CDR3 runs 16 residues. J lost 2 bases, V lost 4 bases, and 8 bases had no gene match. Germline-derived CDR1 and CDR2 are SEHNR and FQNEAQ (reference sequence). The CDR3 here is CASSSILGQGQETQYF. In DNA, the CDR3 is TGTGCCAGCAGCTCAATACTGGGACAGGGACAAGAGACCCAGTACTTC.

By share of the sample, this clone is medium-sized. The rearrangement uses TRBV4-2 and TRBJ1-5; TRBD1 matches at 9 bases. The germline V gene has CDR1 LGHNA and CDR2 YNFKEQ. V lost 4 bases and J lost 4; bases outside the gene matches: 8. The CDR3 spans 16 residues. The CDR3 region has the DNA TGTGCCAGCAGCCTATCGGACAGGGGAAGAAATCAGCCCCAGCATTTT. It translates to CASSLSDRGRNQPQHF.

A single count supports this clone. This chain uses TRBV5-5 with TRBJ2-7; D call uncertain. The V gene's germline CDR1 is SGHKS and CDR2 YYEKEE (reference sequence). The CDR3 runs to 15 residues. The V and J ends lost 2 bases and 0 bases respectively, with 12 bases between them. The CDR3 loop is CASSLEVGLSYEQYF. The CDR3 region has the DNA TGTGCCAGCAGCTTAGAAGTGGGCCTCTCCTACGAGCAGTACTTC.

The chain links TRBV14 to TRBJ2-5; the match to TRBD2 covers 9 bases. Germline V gene lookup returns CDR1 SGHDN and CDR2 FVKESK. V shed 4 bases and J 6 bases; nucleotides not matched to a gene: 12. This CDR3 is built from 16 residues. In DNA, the CDR3 is TGTGCCAGCAGCCTTGGATCGGCTAGCGGGATGCAGACCCAGTACTTC. The encoded protein is CASSLGSASGMQTQYF.

This clone occurred once. The gene calls are TRBV4-2 and TRBJ2-1, with D maybe TRBD1 (5 bases). Germline CDR1 LGHNA, CDR2 YNFKEQ. With 1 base removed from V and 7 bases from J, the gap between germline ends came to 11 bases. The CDR3 sequence is 14 residues long. CDR3 in DNA: TGTGCCAGCAGCCAAGGGGGCCCCGGGAATGAGCAGTTCTTC. This codes for CASSQGGPGNEQFF.

This sequence joins TRBV10-3 and TRBJ2-1, with D tentatively TRBD1 (6 bases). Trimming cost V 7 bases and J 9 bases, with 19 bases left between them. CDR1 is ENHRY, CDR2 SYGVKD, per germline. The CDR3 runs to 14 residues. The CDR3 spells CAITGALLGTEQFF. CDR3 sequence (DNA): TGTGCCATCACAGGGGCGTTGCTAGGGACTGAGCAGTTCTTC.

This clone was counted once. The V gene is TRBV5-1, the J gene TRBJ2-2; the D gene is possibly TRBD1 (5 bases). The CDR3 consists of 14 residues. Germline V lookup: CDR1 SGHRS, CDR2 YFSETQ. Trimming pared 4 bases from V and 2 bases from J, leaving 9 bases between. The CDR3 sequence: CASSPQGNTGELFF. The CDR3 DNA reads TGCGCCAGCAGCCCCCAGGGAAACACCGGGGAGCTGTTTTTT.

This clone was recorded a few times. The chain uses TRBV12-5 and TRBJ2-7; TRBD1 matches at 11 bases. The CDR3 totals 17 residues. With 7 bases clipped from V and 2 bases from J, the junction kept 13 bases outside the gene matches. CDR1 and CDR2 (germline): LGHNT, FRNRAP. CDR3 amino acids: CASALDRGHGSAYEQYF. CDR3 nucleotides: TGTGCTAGTGCCTTGGACAGGGGGCACGGATCAGCCTACGAGCAGTACTTC.

The chain carries TRBV2 and TRBJ2-7; TRBD2 matches at 7 bases. The germline gives CDR1 SNHLY, CDR2 FYNNEI. The CDR3 is 12 amino acids. Losses at the gene ends were 11 bases for V and 5 bases for J; bases not matched to a gene: 9. In DNA, the CDR3 is TGTGCCGAAGGGAGGGTGATCGACGAGCAGTACTTC. Amino acid sequence: CAEGRVIDEQYF.

Turning to this clone: One end of the junction is discordant with germline, which a read error may explain. The V and J genes are TRBV6-1 and TRBJ2-7; TRBD2 might be the D (6 bases). Per germline, CDR1 MNHNS and CDR2 SASEGT. The CDR3 covers 14 residues. As DNA, the CDR3 is TGTGCCAGCAGTACCGATCATATGATTCCGGGACTCCCCTTC. Amino acids: CASSTDHMIPGLPF.